Following are 18 T cell receptor beta chains from one sample sequenced in a study of blood T cell repertoires in COVID-19. The method was immunoSEQ multiplex PCR; TCRdb's version includes in-frame clones alone and lacks a portion of them. The sample has about 300,000 clones; 85% to 90% are singletons. The sequencing input was PBMCs or T cells enriched from blood (not recorded which). The receptors originated from a young man who had recovered from COVID-19.

The chain combines TRBV2 with TRBJ1-2, with D unresolved. The CDR3 totals 12 residues. V lost 6 bases and J 8 bases, leaving 13 bases between the germline ends. CDR1 and CDR2 from the germline V gene are SNHLY and FYNNEI. The CDR3 sequence: CASRTVPGGYTF. The CDR3, as DNA: TGTGCCAGCAGAACGGTTCCGGGAGGCTACACCTTC.

This clone occurred a few times. J is TRBJ2-6 and V is TRBV5-6; D is uncertain. V dropped 4 bases and J dropped 4 bases, with 9 bases sitting between them. Germline assignment: CDR1 SGHDT and CDR2 YYEEEE. The CDR3 runs to 14 residues. CDR3 residues: CASSQNYGANVLTF. The DNA of the CDR3 is TGTGCCAGCAGCCAAAACTACGGGGCCAACGTCCTGACTTTC.

This clone was detected once. The V and J genes are TRBV5-4 and TRBJ2-6; D may be TRBD1 (6 bases). The V end lost 0 bases, the J end lost 2 bases, and 9 bases lay between the germline ends. The germline V gene encodes CDR1 SGHNT and CDR2 YYREEE (reference sequence). The CDR3 loop spans 16 amino acids. The chain's CDR3 is CASSLAGVTGANVLTF. In DNA form, the CDR3 reads TGTGCCAGCAGCTTGGCAGGGGTGACTGGGGCCAACGTCCTGACTTTC.

This sequence joins TRBV24-1 and TRBJ1-1; D ambiguous. The germline V and J ends were trimmed by 2 bases and 7 bases, with 7 bases remaining between them. Germline V gives CDR1 KGHDR, CDR2 SFDVKD. This CDR3 is built from 12 residues. The CDR3 DNA sequence: TGTGCCACCAGTGATTCGGAGTATGAAGCTTTCTTT. Its translation: CATSDSEYEAFF.

The V call is TRBV4-1, the J call TRBJ2-2; D is unresolved. The CDR3 extends over 18 amino acids. With 0 bases removed from V and 0 bases from J, the gap between germline ends came to 14 bases. CDR1 is MGHRA, CDR2 YSYEKL, per germline. The CDR3 coding sequence is TGCGCCAGCAGCCAAGAATCTCCCTATGCGGCGAACACCGGGGAGCTGTTTTTT. Translating it yields CASSQESPYAANTGELFF.

The chain uses TRBV4-1 and TRBJ1-2; D remains ambiguous. The CDR3 extends over 13 amino acids. The V end lost 6 bases, the J end lost 0 bases, and 8 bases lay between the germline ends. Germline CDR1 reads MGHRA; CDR2 reads YSYEKL. This chain's CDR3 is CASSPQTNYGYTF. The DNA of the CDR3 is TGCGCCAGCAGTCCACAGACTAACTATGGCTACACCTTC.

The chain links TRBV4-1 to TRBJ2-7; 10 bases map to TRBD1. With V trimmed by 4 bases and J by 2 bases, 5 bases remained unmatched. The CDR3 totals 15 residues. From germline, CDR1 is MGHRA and CDR2 YSYEKL. CDR3 nucleotide sequence: TGCGCCAGCAGCCGTGCCGGGACAGGGGCCTACGAGCAGTACTTC. Translation gives CASSRAGTGAYEQYF.

In this sample, this clone turned up a few times. The genes are TRBV5-6 and TRBJ1-4; TRBD1 is a possible D gene (6 bases). The CDR3 has 12 amino acids. V lost 2 bases and J lost 10, with 9 bases in between. The germline V gene has CDR1 SGHDT and CDR2 YYEEEE. In nucleotides, the CDR3 is TGTGCCAGCAGCTTAGGGGGTGGAAAACTGTTTTTT. Residues: CASSLGGGKLFF.

This clone was seen only a few times. The chain links TRBV7-8 to TRBJ1-4; perhaps TRBD1 as D (6 bases). The CDR3 runs to 16 residues. With 6 bases removed from V and 5 bases from J, the gap between germline ends came to 19 bases. Germline lookup yields CDR1 SGHVS and CDR2 FQNEAQ. CDR3 loop: CASSYTGGANNEKLFF. The CDR3 DNA reads TGTGCCAGCAGTTATACGGGGGGCGCGAACAATGAAAAACTGTTTTTT.

This chain uses TRBV2 with TRBJ1-5; unclear D gene. V was clipped by 0 bases and J by 4 bases, with 7 bases between them. The CDR3 has 14 amino acids. CDR1 is SNHLY, CDR2 FYNNEI, per germline. The CDR3 DNA is TGTGCCAGCAGTGAAGCGATCAGGAATCAGCCCCAGCATTTT. It translates to CASSEAIRNQPQHF.

This rearrangement joins TRBV19 to TRBJ2-1, with a tentative D call TRBD1 (5 bases). CDR3 length equals 12 residues. Germline V gives CDR1 LNHDA, CDR2 SQIVND (reference sequence). The V end was cut by 2 bases, the J end by 13 bases, with 12 bases between. The CDR3 reads CASSIPPQGQFF. In nucleotides, the CDR3 is TGTGCCAGTAGTATACCCCCCCAGGGACAGTTCTTC. Filled out from reference TRBV19 and TRBJ2-1, the complete variable domain reads DGGITQSPKYLFRKEGQNVTLSCEQNLNHDAMYWYRQDPGQGLRLIYYSQIVNDFQKGDIAEGYSVSREKKESFPLTVTSAQKNPTAFYLCASSIPPQGQFFGPGTRLTVL.

This chain joins TRBV6-5 and TRBJ1-1, with D perhaps matching TRBD1 (6 bases). This CDR3 spans 12 amino acids. Germline V gene sequence: CDR1 MNHEY, CDR2 SVGAGI. V lost 11 bases, J lost 3 bases, and 13 bases lay in between. The CDR3 DNA sequence: TGTGCCGCCGCAGGGGCCTACACTGAAGCTTTCTTT. It encodes CAAAGAYTEAFF.

V gene TRBV11-1 combines with J gene TRBJ2-3; TRBD2 matches at 11 bases. Germline lookup yields CDR1 SGHAT and CDR2 FQDESV (reference sequence). Trimming removed 3 bases from V and 2 bases from J; junction bases left unmatched: 1. The CDR3 totals 15 residues. The CDR3 sequence is CASSLGLADTDTQYF. The CDR3 nucleotides read TGTGCCAGCAGCTTGGGACTAGCGGACACAGATACGCAGTATTTT.

The gene calls are TRBV4-1 and TRBJ2-2; D may be TRBD1 (6 bases). The CDR3 sequence is 14 residues long. Trimming shortened V by 2 bases and J by 5 bases, and 9 bases separated the two germline ends. CDR1 is MGHRA and CDR2 is YSYEKL in the germline V gene. The CDR3 DNA reads as TGCGCCAGCAGCCAACAGGGGTGGACCGGGGAGCTGTTTTTT. As protein: CASSQQGWTGELFF.

This clone has only one observation. The genes are TRBV27 and TRBJ2-1; D unclear. The length of the CDR3 is 13 residues. The V and J ends lost 9 bases and 4 bases respectively, with 13 bases between them. Germline CDR1 reads MNHEY; CDR2 reads SMNVEV (reference sequence). The CDR3: CASLGREYNEQFF. The CDR3 DNA is TGTGCCAGTCTGGGCCGAGAGTACAATGAGCAGTTCTTC.

The J gene is TRBJ1-5, the V gene TRBV21-1. TRBV21-1 is a pseudogene locus. The CDR3 is 20 residues long. In DNA, the CDR3 is TGTGCCAGCAGCAAAGAAGGGTCGGTCGGAGGCACAAATAGCAATCAGCCCCAGCATTTT. It is translated as CASSKEGSVGGTNSNQPQHF.

The chain is built from TRBV15 and TRBJ2-2; D is possibly TRBD2 (5 bases). The CDR3 has 14 residues. Trimming shortened V by 3 bases and J by 6 bases, and 11 bases separated the two germline ends. Germline assignment: CDR1 LNHNV and CDR2 YYDKDF (reference sequence). CDR3 DNA: TGTGCCACCAGCAGCTCTCTGGAGGCCGGGGAGCTGTTTTTT. Amino acid sequence: CATSSSLEAGELFF. The full variable domain, with the rest looked up from reference TRBV15 and TRBJ2-2, is DAMVIQNPRYQVTQFGKPVTLSCSQTLNHNVMYWYQQKSSQAPKLLFHYYDKDFNNEADTPDNFQSRRPNTSFCFLDIRSPGLGDTAMYLCATSSSLEAGELFFGEGSRLTVL.

V usage is TRBV18 and J usage is TRBJ2-5; D possibly corresponds to TRBD2 (5 bases). Germline values: CDR1 KGHSH, CDR2 LQKENI. CDR3 length: 13 residues. The V and J ends lost 8 bases and 6 bases respectively, with 16 bases between them. CDR3 sequence (DNA): TGTGCCAGCCTATCCACCGGGGTGCAGACCCAGTACTTC. Its protein is CASLSTGVQTQYF. Filled out from reference TRBV18 and TRBJ2-5, the complete variable domain reads NAGVMQNPRHLVRRRGQEARLRCSPMKGHSHVYWYRQLPEEGLKFMVYLQKENIIDESGMPKERFSAEFPKEGPSILRIQQVVRGDSAAYFCASLSTGVQTQYFGPGTRLLVL.